The clone carrying this T cell receptor beta chain was seen a handful of times. The entry originates in a study of blood T cell repertoires in COVID-19. Libraries were prepared by immunoSEQ multiplex PCR; TCRdb keeps only in-frame clonotypes and omits some of them. The sample has roughly 9,900 clones; about 80% are singletons. The clonotype was recovered from a human donor in a cohort sampled during active COVID-19. The sequenced sample consisted of peripheral blood.

This CDR3 is CASSRHREGNTIYF. CDR3 nucleotide sequence: TGTGCCAGCAGTCGGCATAGGGAGGGAAACACCATATATTTT. V and J are TRBV6-5 and TRBJ1-3; D remains ambiguous. Trimming removed 5 bases from V and 4 bases from J, with 12 bases in between. The V gene's germline CDR1 is MNHEY and CDR2 SVGAGI. This CDR3 is 14 amino acids long.